This T cell receptor beta chain is drawn from a study of vaccination and CD4 T cells after COVID-19. Cultured CD4+ T-cell DNA underwent Oncomine TCR Beta short-read sequencing. The source of extracted genomic DNA was cultured CD4+ T cells. In TCRdb, the PCR reads were re-called with MiXCR into one record per CDR3 protein. Altogether approximately 9,500 distinct CDR3 sequences are present, 30% to 45% being singletons, with the ten largest covering 27%. Treatment described: roughly 10-day PBMC culture with coronavirus spike peptide pools or control peptides (ViraFEST assay). During the years 2011-2018, before the COVID-19 pandemic, the unexposed donor's CD4+ T cells were collected. The ViraFEST method relied on peptide pools to expand antigen-specific T cells, followed by TCR sequencing. Culture conditions combined some 1.9 million PBMCs per well with around 9.2 IU/ml IL-2 and about 10 ug/ml peptide pools.

This clonotype has more than one count but fewer than ten. Antigen specificity is unknown. The germline V gene has CDR1 LNHDA and CDR2 SQIVND (reference sequence). With 6 bases clipped from V and 1 base from J, the junction kept 2 bases outside the gene matches. There are 14 residues in the CDR3. This chain connects TRBV19 to TRBJ2-7; 11 bases map to TRBD1. The clonotype comes from a human donor in good health. Sample: CD4+ T cells from blood, cultured in vitro. The CDR3 nucleotides are TGTGCCAGTAGCGGACAGGGGGCATCCTACGAGCAGTACTTC. Translated: CASSGQGASYEQYF.